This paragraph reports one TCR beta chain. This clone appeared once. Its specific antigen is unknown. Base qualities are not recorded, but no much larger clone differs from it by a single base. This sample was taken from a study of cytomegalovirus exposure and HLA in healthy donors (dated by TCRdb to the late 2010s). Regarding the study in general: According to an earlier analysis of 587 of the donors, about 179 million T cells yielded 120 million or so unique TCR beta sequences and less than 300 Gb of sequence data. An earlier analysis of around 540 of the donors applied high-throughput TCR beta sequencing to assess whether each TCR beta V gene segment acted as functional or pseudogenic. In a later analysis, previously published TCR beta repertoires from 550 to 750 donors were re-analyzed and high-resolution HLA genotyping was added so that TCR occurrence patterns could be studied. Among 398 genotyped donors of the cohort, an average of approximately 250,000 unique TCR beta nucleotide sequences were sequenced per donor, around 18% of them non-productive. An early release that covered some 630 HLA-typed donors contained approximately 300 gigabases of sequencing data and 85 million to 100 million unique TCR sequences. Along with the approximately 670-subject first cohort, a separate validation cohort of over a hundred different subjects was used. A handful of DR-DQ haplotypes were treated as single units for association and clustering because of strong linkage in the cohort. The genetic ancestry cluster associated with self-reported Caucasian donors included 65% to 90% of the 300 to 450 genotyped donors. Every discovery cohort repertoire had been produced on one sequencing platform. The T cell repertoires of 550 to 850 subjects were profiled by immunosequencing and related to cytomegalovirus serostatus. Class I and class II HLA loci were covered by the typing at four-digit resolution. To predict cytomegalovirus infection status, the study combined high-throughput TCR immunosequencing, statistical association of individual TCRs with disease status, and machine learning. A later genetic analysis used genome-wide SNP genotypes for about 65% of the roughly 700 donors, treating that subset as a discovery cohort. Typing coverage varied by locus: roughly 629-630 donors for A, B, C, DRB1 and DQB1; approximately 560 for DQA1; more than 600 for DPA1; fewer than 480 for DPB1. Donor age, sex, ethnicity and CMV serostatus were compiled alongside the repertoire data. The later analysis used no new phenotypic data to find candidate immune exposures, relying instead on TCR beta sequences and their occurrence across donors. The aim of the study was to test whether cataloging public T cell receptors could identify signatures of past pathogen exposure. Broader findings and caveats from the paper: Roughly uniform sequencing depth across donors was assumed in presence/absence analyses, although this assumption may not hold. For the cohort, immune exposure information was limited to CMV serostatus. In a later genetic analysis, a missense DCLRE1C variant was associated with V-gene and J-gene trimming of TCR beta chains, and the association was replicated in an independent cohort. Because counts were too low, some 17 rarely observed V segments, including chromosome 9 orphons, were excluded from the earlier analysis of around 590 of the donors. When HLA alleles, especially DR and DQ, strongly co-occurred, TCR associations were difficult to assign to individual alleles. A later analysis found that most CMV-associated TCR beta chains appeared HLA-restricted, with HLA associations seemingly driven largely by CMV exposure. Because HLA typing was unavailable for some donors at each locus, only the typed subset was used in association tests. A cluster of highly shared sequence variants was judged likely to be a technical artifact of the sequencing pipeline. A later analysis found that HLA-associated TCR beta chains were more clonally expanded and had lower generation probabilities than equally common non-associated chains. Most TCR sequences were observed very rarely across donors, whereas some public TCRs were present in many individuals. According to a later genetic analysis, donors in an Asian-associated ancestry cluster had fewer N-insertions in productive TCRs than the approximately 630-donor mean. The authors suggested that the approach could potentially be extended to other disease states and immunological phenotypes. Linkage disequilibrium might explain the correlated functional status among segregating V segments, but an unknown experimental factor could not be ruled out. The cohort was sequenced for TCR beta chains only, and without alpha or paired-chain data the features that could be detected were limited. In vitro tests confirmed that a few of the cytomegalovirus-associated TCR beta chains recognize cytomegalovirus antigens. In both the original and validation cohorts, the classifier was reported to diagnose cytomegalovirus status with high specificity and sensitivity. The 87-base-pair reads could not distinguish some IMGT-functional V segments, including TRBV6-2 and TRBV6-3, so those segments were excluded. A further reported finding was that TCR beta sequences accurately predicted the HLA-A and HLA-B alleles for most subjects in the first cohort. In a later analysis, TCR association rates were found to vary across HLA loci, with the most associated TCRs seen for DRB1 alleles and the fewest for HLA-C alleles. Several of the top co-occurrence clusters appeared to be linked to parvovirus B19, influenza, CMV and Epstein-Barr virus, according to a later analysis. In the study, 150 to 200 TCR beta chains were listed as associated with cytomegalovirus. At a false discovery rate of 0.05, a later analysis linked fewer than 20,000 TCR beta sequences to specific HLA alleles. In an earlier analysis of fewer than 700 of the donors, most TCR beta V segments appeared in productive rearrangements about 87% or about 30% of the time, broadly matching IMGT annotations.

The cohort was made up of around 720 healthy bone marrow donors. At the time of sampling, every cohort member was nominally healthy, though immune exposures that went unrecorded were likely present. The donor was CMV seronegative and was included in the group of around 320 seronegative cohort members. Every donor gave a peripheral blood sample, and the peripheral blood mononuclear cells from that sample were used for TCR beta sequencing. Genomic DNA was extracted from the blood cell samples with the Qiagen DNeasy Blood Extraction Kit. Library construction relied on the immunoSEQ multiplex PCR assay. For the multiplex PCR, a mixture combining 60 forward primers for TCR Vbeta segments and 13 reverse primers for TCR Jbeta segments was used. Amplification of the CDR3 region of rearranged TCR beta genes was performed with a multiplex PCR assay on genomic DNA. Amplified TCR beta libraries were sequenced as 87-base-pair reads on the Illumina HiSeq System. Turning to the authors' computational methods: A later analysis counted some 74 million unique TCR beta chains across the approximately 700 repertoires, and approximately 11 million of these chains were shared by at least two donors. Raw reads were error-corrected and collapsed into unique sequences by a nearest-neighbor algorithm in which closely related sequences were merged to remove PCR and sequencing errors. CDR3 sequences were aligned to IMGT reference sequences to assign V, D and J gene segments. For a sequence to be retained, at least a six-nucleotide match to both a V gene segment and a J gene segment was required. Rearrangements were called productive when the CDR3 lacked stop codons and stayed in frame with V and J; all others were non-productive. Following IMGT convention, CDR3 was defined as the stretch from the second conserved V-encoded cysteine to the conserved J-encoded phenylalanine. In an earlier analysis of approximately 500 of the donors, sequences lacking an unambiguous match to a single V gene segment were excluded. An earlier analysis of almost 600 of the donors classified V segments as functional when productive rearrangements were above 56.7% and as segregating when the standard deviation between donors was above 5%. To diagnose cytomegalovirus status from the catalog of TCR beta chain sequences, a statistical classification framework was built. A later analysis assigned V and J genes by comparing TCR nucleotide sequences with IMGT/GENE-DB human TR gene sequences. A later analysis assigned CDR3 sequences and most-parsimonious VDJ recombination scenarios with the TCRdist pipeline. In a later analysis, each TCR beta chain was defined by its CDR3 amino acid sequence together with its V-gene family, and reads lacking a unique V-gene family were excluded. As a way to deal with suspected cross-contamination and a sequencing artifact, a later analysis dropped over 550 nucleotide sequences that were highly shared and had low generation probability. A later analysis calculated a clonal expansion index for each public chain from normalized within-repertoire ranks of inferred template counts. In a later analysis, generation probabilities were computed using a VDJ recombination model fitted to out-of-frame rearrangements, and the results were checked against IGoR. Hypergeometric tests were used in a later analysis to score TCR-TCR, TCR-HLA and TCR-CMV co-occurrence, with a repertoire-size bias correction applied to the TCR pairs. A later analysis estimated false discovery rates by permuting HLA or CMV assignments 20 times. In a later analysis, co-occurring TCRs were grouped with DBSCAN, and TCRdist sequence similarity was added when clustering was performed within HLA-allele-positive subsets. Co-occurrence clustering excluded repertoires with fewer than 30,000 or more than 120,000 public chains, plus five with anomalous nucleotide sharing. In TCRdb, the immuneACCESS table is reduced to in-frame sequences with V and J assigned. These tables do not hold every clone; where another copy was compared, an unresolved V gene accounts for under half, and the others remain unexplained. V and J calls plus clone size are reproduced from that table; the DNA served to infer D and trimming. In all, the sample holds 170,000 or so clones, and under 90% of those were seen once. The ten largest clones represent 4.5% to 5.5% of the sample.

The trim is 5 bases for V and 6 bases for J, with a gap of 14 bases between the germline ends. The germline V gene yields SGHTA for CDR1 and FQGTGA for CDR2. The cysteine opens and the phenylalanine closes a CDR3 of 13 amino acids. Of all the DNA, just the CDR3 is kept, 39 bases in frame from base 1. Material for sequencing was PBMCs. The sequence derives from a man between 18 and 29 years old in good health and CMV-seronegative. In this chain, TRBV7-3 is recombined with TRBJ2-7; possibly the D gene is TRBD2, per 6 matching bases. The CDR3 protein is CASSPWAGFEQYF. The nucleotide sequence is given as TGTGCCAGCAGCCCCTGGGCGGGGTTCGAGCAGTACTTC.